Described below is a single T cell receptor beta chain sequence and its context. Its cognate antigen is unknown. This entry belongs to a study of cytomegalovirus exposure and HLA in healthy donors. About the study: There were roughly 80 million unique TCRs (from HLA-typed donors) in an early data release. Study-wide results and limits: Generally TCR sequences proved uncommon, though certain public TCRs appeared in numerous donors.

The J segment lost 2 bases and the V segment lost 4 bases, leaving 9 bases of the junction unmatched. The CDR3 runs to 16 residues. The V gene's germline CDR1 is LNHDA and CDR2 SQIVND (reference sequence). 13 Jbeta primers and 60 Vbeta primers were used for the PCR. Sequencing was performed with immunoSEQ multiplex PCR; in TCRdb, only in-frame clones are kept and a portion is missing. Among 160,000 or so clones listed, roughly 65% were seen once. Sequencing was carried out using PBMCs. The genes are TRBV19 and TRBJ2-3; 7 bases are shared with TRBD2. The TCR was taken from a young man in good health and CMV-seropositive. CDR3 nucleotides: TGTGCCAGTAGTACAGTAGCTAGCGGCTCCACAGATACGCAGTATTTT. Translation gives CASSTVASGSTDTQYF.